This T cell receptor (beta chain) derives from a study of metastatic and nonmetastatic thyroid tumors. Ten or more counts support this clone. CDR1 is WNHNN, CDR2 SYGVQD, per germline (reference sequence). This CDR3 contains 15 residues. Trimming removed 3 bases from V and 4 bases from J; junction bases left unmatched: 4. No treatment had been given to any patient before thyroid surgery. TCRdb re-analyzed the PCR reads using MiXCR. The sample holds tens of thousands of clones; more than 13% are singletons and the top ten take over 6.5%. Sequenced material: blood. This sequence joins TRBV10-1 and TRBJ2-5; 11 bases line up with TRBD2. This receptor was taken from a male donor with papillary thyroid cancer or a benign thyroid nodule (not recorded which). Some clones in this sample may be carry-over from other donors' samples. CDR3 DNA: TGCGCCAGCAGTGAATCTGGACTAGCGGGAGAGACCCAGTACTTC. Translating gives CASSESGLAGETQYF.